The 32 T cell receptor beta chains below were found in one sample sequenced in a study of beta chain features in type 1 diabetes. Overall study findings and caveats: There was a moderate but significant shortening of TCRB CDR3s in all four CD4+ subsets of Type 1 diabetes patients.

Their antigens remain unidentified. The authors reverse transcribed all of the isolated RNA, so sequencing captured expressed TCRB transcripts. The assay was immunoSEQ multiplex PCR, and TCRdb's table has in-frame clones only and misses some. Here the sample spans about 650,000 clones, 9.5% to 15% being singletons. The sequencing sample was made of naive CD4+ T cells from blood. Receptor source: a man aged 25 to 40 with type 1 diabetes.

A few counts support this clone. The chain carries TRBV30 and TRBJ2-1; 11 bases are a match to TRBD2. Per the germline V gene, CDR1 is GTSNPN and CDR2 is SVGIG (reference sequence). This CDR3 comprises 13 residues. With V trimmed by 5 bases and J by 10 bases, 7 bases remained unmatched. CDR3: CAWAGLAVGEQFF. Here the CDR3 DNA reads TGTGCCTGGGCGGGACTAGCGGTGGGGGAGCAGTTCTTC.

This clone was seen a handful of times. This chain links TRBV5-6 with TRBJ2-7, with TRBD2 as a possible D gene (5 bases). CDR1 is SGHDT, CDR2 YYEEEE, per germline. The V gene lost 2 bases and the J gene lost 1 base, with 13 bases spanning the gap. The CDR3 contains 15 residues. The DNA for the CDR3 is TGTGCCAGCAGCTTCAGCGGCGCCGGGTCCTACGAGCAGTACTTC. Translated: CASSFSGAGSYEQYF.

This clone was counted between two and nine times. V gene TRBV29-1 combines with J gene TRBJ1-5, with 7 bases fitting TRBD1. The CDR3 extends over 12 amino acids. V was clipped by 6 bases and J by 3 bases; unmatched bases: 2. The germline CDR1 and CDR2 sequences are SQVTM and ANQGSEA. The CDR3 sequence is CSVGQYNQPQHF. In DNA, the CDR3 is TGCAGCGTGGGACAGTACAATCAGCCCCAGCATTTT.

The V gene is TRBV7-6, the J gene TRBJ1-6; 12 bases line up with TRBD1. The CDR3 sequence is 16 residues long. Losses at the gene ends were 1 base for V and 9 bases for J; bases not matched to a gene: 4. Germline V gene sequence: CDR1 SGHVS, CDR2 FNYEAQ. CDR3 nucleotide sequence: TGTGCCAGCAGCTTAGAGGGACAGGGGGCGCGTTCACCCCTCCACTTT. This gives the protein CASSLEGQGARSPLHF.

The table lists this clone with a few counts. The gene calls are TRBV5-6 and TRBJ2-3; 13 bases align to TRBD2. The V gene's germline CDR1 is SGHDT and CDR2 YYEEEE. With V trimmed by 5 bases and J by 0 bases, 12 bases remained unmatched. The CDR3 has 19 amino acids. This CDR3 reads CASRPPGLAGQASTDTQYF. CDR3 in DNA: TGTGCCAGCAGGCCTCCGGGACTAGCGGGGCAAGCTAGCACAGATACGCAGTATTTT.

The chain is built from TRBV7-6 and TRBJ1-1; 7 nucleotides match TRBD1. The length of the CDR3 is 15 residues. J gave up 1 base and V 5 bases, and 7 bases lay outside the gene matches. CDR1 is SGHVS and CDR2 is FNYEAQ in the germline V gene. CDR3 coding DNA: TGTGCCAGCAGCGCCTCGACAGGGCCGAACACTGAAGCTTTCTTT. This sequence encodes CASSASTGPNTEAFF.

The rearrangement joins TRBV11-3 to TRBJ2-2, with D unclear. From germline, CDR1 is SGHNT and CDR2 YENEEA. CDR3 size: 14 residues. The germline V and J ends were trimmed by 1 base and 6 bases, with 9 bases remaining between them. CDR3 sequence: CASSLVVRPGELFF. CDR3 nucleotide sequence: TGTGCCAGCAGCTTAGTTGTCCGTCCCGGGGAGCTGTTTTTT.

This clone showed up just a few times. The gene calls are TRBV11-2 and TRBJ2-7; a weak D match, TRBD2 (5 bases). The CDR3 loop spans 15 amino acids. Trimming removed 4 bases from V and 2 bases from J, with 15 bases in between. The germline CDR1 and CDR2 sequences are SGHAT and FQNNGV. The CDR3 DNA sequence: TGTGCCAGCAGCTCACCCGGGAAAAACCCCTACGAGCAGTACTTC. Amino acids: CASSSPGKNPYEQYF. Complete variable domain (other parts from reference TRBV11-2 and TRBJ2-7): EAGVAQSPRYKIIEKRQSVAFWCNPISGHATLYWYQQILGQGPKLLIQFQNNGVVDDSQLPKDRFSAERLKGVDSTLKIQPAKLEDSAVYLCASSSPGKNPYEQYFGPGTRLTVT.

The rearrangement links TRBV7-2 to TRBJ2-1, with TRBD2 identical over 10 bases. The CDR3 is 18 residues long. Germline CDR1 is SGHTA and CDR2 is FQGNSA. V was pared by 1 base and J by 0 bases, with 6 bases of the junction left unmatched. The CDR3 DNA follows: TGTGCCAGCAGCTTAGTTAGCGGGGGGACAAACTCCTACAATGAGCAGTTCTTC. It yields the protein CASSLVSGGTNSYNEQFF.

This clone was recorded a few times. J is TRBJ2-5 and V is TRBV6-6, with 7 bases aligning to TRBD1. V shed 2 bases and J 4 bases; nucleotides not matched to a gene: 4. CDR3 length: 14 residues. Germline V gene sequence: CDR1 MNHNY, CDR2 SVGAGI (reference sequence). DNA of the CDR3: TGTGCCAGCAGTTACGACAGGGAAGGAGAGACCCAGTACTTC. Amino acids: CASSYDREGETQYF.

V is TRBV2 and J is TRBJ1-6; D ambiguous. Trimming took 2 bases from V and 1 from J, leaving 6 bases between them. The length of the CDR3 is 15 residues. Germline lookup yields CDR1 SNHLY and CDR2 FYNNEI. The CDR3 DNA is TGTGCCAGCAGTGAACGTAGGTCCTATAATTCACCCCTCCACTTT. Its protein is CASSERRSYNSPLHF.

This clone was observed a few times. This chain joins TRBV30 and TRBJ1-5; D gene unclear. The CDR3 totals 15 residues. Per germline, CDR1 GTSNPN and CDR2 SVGIG (reference sequence). V gave up 0 bases and J gave up 4 bases, with 13 bases separating them. CDR3 DNA sequence: TGTGCCTGGAGTGTTATAGACGCAGATAATCAGCCCCAGCATTTT. Translating it yields CAWSVIDADNQPQHF.

The chain links TRBV5-1 to TRBJ1-1; no reliable D call. The CDR3 sequence is 12 residues long. V gave up 4 bases and J gave up 5 bases, with 9 bases separating them. Germline CDR1 SGHRS, CDR2 YFSETQ. The CDR3 here is CASSTERTEAFF. The CDR3 DNA sequence: TGCGCCAGCAGCACAGAGAGAACTGAAGCTTTCTTT.

This clone occurred a few times. V is TRBV30 and J is TRBJ1-4; no firm D call. This CDR3 has 13 residues. The germline V and J ends were trimmed by 2 bases and 5 bases, with 9 bases remaining between them. Germline CDR1 is GTSNPN and CDR2 is SVGIG (reference sequence). In nucleotides, the CDR3 is TGTGCCTGGAGTACGAATAGAAATGAAAAACTGTTTTTT. Protein: CAWSTNRNEKLFF.

Note on this clone: The same CDR3 arises from other DNA sequences in this sample as well. The CDR3 DNA reads TGTGCCTGGAGCTTGTCCTCTGGAAACACCATATATTTT. It translates to CAWSLSSGNTIYF. This chain links TRBV30 with TRBJ1-3, with no clear D. The germline V and J ends were trimmed by 3 bases and 0 bases, with 6 bases remaining between them. This CDR3 comprises 13 residues. CDR1 and CDR2 (germline): GTSNPN, SVGIG (reference sequence).

This clone was counted between two and nine times. The CDR3 protein is CASRRDGNTGELFF. CDR3 nucleotides: TGTGCCAGCCGTAGGGACGGTAACACCGGGGAGCTGTTTTTT. The chain combines TRBV6-4 with TRBJ2-2; possibly TRBD1 or TRBD2 for D (5 bases each). The CDR3 has 14 amino acids. The V gene lost 8 bases and the J gene lost 2 bases, with 12 bases spanning the gap. Germline V gene sequence: CDR1 MRHNA, CDR2 SNTAGT.

This clone turned up a few times. This rearrangement joins TRBV7-9 to TRBJ1-2, with unresolved D. In germline, CDR1 is SEHNR, CDR2 FQNEAQ (reference sequence). The V end lost 2 bases, the J end lost 0 bases, and 19 bases lay between the germline ends. The CDR3 contains 18 residues. In DNA, the CDR3 is TGTGCCAGCAGCTTATTTTCAGTTCGAGGGTTTTCTAACTATGGCTACACCTTC. It encodes CASSLFSVRGFSNYGYTF.

This clone turned up a few times. The gene calls are TRBV28 and TRBJ2-7; perhaps TRBD1 as D (6 bases). V shed 4 bases and J shed 5 bases, with 12 bases lying between them. The CDR3 runs 13 residues. Germline lookup yields CDR1 MDHEN and CDR2 SYDVKM. The CDR3 spells CASSSGTQHEQYF. As DNA, the CDR3 is TGTGCCAGCAGTTCTGGGACACAACACGAGCAGTACTTC. Using reference TRBV28 and TRBJ2-7 for the parts outside the CDR3, the full variable domain is DVKVTQSSRYLVKRTGEKVFLECVQDMDHENMFWYRQDPGLGLRLIYFSYDVKMKEKGDIPEGYSVSREKKERFSLILESASTNQTSMYLCASSSGTQHEQYFGPGTRLTVT.

The chain has TRBV19 and TRBJ2-5; D remains ambiguous. Germline V CDR1 and CDR2: LNHDA, SQIVND (reference sequence). This CDR3 has 11 residues. V lost 5 bases and J 5 bases, leaving 6 bases between the germline ends. CDR3 bases: TGTGCCAGTAGTTTCAGGGAGACCCAGTACTTC. It encodes CASSFRETQYF.

This chain joins TRBV5-1 and TRBJ2-3, with 10 bases lining up with TRBD2. J lost 6 bases, V lost 3 bases, and 4 bases had no gene match. In germline, CDR1 is SGHRS, CDR2 YFSETQ. This CDR3 is 14 amino acids long. The CDR3 coding sequence is TGCGCCAGCAGCTGGGGACTAGCGAAGGATACGCAGTATTTT. Protein product: CASSWGLAKDTQYF.

The chain joins TRBV2 to TRBJ1-5; D is undetermined. Germline CDR1 and CDR2: SNHLY and FYNNEI. V gave up 7 bases and J gave up 2 bases, with 15 bases separating them. The CDR3 is 15 amino acids. For the CDR3, the DNA is TGTGCCAGCACCCCTGGACCGAGGGGCAATCAGCCCCAGCATTTT. This sequence encodes CASTPGPRGNQPQHF. The variable domain in full, with the rest retrieved from reference TRBV2 and TRBJ1-5, is EPEVTQTPSHQVTQMGQEVILRCVPISNHLYFYWYRQILGQKVEFLVSFYNNEISEKSEIFDDQFSVERPDGSNFTLKIRSTKLEDSAMYFCASTPGPRGNQPQHFGDGTRLSIL.

This chain uses TRBV10-1 with TRBJ2-2, with a possible D match to TRBD1 (5 bases). V lost 5 bases and J 1 base, leaving 8 bases between the germline ends. This CDR3 spans 14 amino acids. CDR1 is WNHNN, CDR2 SYGVQD, per germline (reference sequence). CDR3 DNA sequence: TGCGCCAGCAGTTCAGGGATGAACACCGGGGAGCTGTTTTTT. This translates into CASSSGMNTGELFF.

In this sample, this clone turned up a few times. The DNA of the CDR3 is TGTGCCAGCAGTTCCCGGACTAGCGGGGTCGGGGCGCAGTTCTTC. It specifies CASSSRTSGVGAQFF. The chain is built from TRBV28 and TRBJ2-1; 12 bases match TRBD2. The CDR3 has 15 amino acids. CDR1 MDHEN and CDR2 SYDVKM come from the germline V gene. Germline trimming cut 4 bases from V and 12 bases from J; bases unmatched to any gene: 10.

In this sample, this clone turned up a few times. The chain has TRBV13 and TRBJ2-1, with D tentatively TRBD1 (5 bases). The V and J ends lost 2 bases and 3 bases respectively, with 8 bases between them. Germline CDR1 and CDR2: PRHDT and FYEKMQ (reference sequence). This CDR3 contains 14 residues. CDR3 bases: TGTGCCAGCAGCTTAAACAGGTACTACAATGAGCAGTTCTTC. Protein: CASSLNRYYNEQFF.

The V and J genes are TRBV6-1 and TRBJ2-4, with D perhaps TRBD1 or TRBD2 (5 bases each). The CDR3 covers 14 residues. CDR1 is MNHNS, CDR2 SASEGT, per germline. V was pared by 8 bases and J by 4 bases, with 15 bases between. DNA for the CDR3: TGTGCCAGCGGGGGAGCTATGGGGAAAAACATTCAGTACTTC. This sequence encodes CASGGAMGKNIQYF.

The V and J genes are TRBV5-4 and TRBJ2-2, with 15 nucleotides matching TRBD2. Germline V gene lookup returns CDR1 SGHNT and CDR2 YYREEE (reference sequence). The CDR3 runs 17 residues. Trimming took 3 bases from V and 4 from J; bases not matched to a gene: 4. For the CDR3, the DNA is TGTGCCAGCAGCTCCGGGACTAGCGGGGGGACCACCGGGGAGCTGTTTTTT. This encodes CASSSGTSGGTTGELFF.

This clone appeared a few times. This chain joins TRBV5-4 and TRBJ1-2, with D maybe TRBD1 (6 bases). Germline CDR1 is SGHNT and CDR2 is YYREEE (reference sequence). The CDR3 is 14 residues long. V shed 4 bases and J shed 6 bases, with 16 bases lying between them. CDR3 residues: CASSLSWGRDGYTF. The CDR3 DNA follows: TGTGCCAGCAGCCTTTCGTGGGGGCGCGATGGCTACACCTTC. Using reference TRBV5-4 and TRBJ1-2 for the parts outside the CDR3, the full variable domain is ETGVTQSPTHLIKTRGQQVTLRCSSQSGHNTVSWYQQALGQGPQFIFQYYREEENGRGNFPPRFSGLQFPNYSSELNVNALELDDSALYLCASSLSWGRDGYTFGSGTRLTVV.

V is TRBV27 and J is TRBJ1-1; TRBD1 might be the D (5 bases). Germline CDR1 reads MNHEY; CDR2 reads SMNVEV (reference sequence). This CDR3 region has 17 residues. Trimming shortened V by 5 bases and J by 5 bases, and 24 bases separated the two germline ends. Here the CDR3 DNA reads TGTGCCAGCAGTCAGGGTGGGCAGGGAATTATCCCAACTGAAGCTTTCTTT. Translating gives CASSQGGQGIIPTEAFF.

In regard to this clone: Other DNA sequences within the sample encode an identical CDR3. V gene TRBV2 combines with J gene TRBJ2-5; 7 bases map to TRBD1. Germline values: CDR1 SNHLY, CDR2 FYNNEI. There are 13 residues in the CDR3. V shed 5 bases and J 2 bases; nucleotides not matched to a gene: 2. CDR3 sequence reads: CASSRDRQETQYF. CDR3 DNA sequence: TGTGCCAGCAGTAGGGACAGACAAGAGACCCAGTACTTC.

The chain combines TRBV28 with TRBJ2-7, with D possibly being TRBD1 or TRBD2 (5 bases each). This CDR3 comprises 16 residues. Trimming removed 2 bases from V and 6 bases from J, with 20 bases in between. Per germline, CDR1 MDHEN and CDR2 SYDVKM. CDR3 amino acids: CASSLARAGRVSEQYF. In DNA form, the CDR3 reads TGTGCCAGCAGTTTAGCCCGGGCAGGGAGAGTAAGCGAGCAGTACTTC.

V usage is TRBV2 and J usage is TRBJ2-2, with D perhaps matching TRBD2 (5 bases). Germline CDR1 is SNHLY and CDR2 is FYNNEI. The CDR3 covers 12 residues. Trimming cost V 6 bases and J 7 bases, with 9 bases left between them. CDR3 residues: CASRFGDGELFF. CDR3 DNA: TGTGCCAGCAGATTCGGGGACGGGGAGCTGTTTTTT.

This clone occurred a few times. J is TRBJ2-4 and V is TRBV18; a possible D gene is TRBD1 (5 bases). CDR1 and CDR2 (germline): KGHSH, LQKENI. V was cut by 3 bases and J by 14 bases, with 17 bases left in between. The CDR3 covers 13 residues. CDR3 region: CASSPSDTLRKYF. The DNA for the CDR3 is TGTGCCAGCTCACCCTCGGACACTCTCCGAAAGTACTTC. The entire variable domain, with the rest obtained from reference TRBV18 and TRBJ2-4, is as follows: NAGVMQNPRHLVRRRGQEARLRCSPMKGHSHVYWYRQLPEEGLKFMVYLQKENIIDESGMPKERFSAEFPKEGPSILRIQQVVRGDSAAYFCASSPSDTLRKYFGAGTRLSVL.